Listed below are T cell receptor beta chains from one sample, sequenced in a study of beta chain features in type 1 diabetes. Repertoires were generated with immunoSEQ multiplex PCR, while TCRdb's copy carries only in-frame clones and drops some. The sample lists about 300,000 clones, about 13% occurring once. The sequenced sample was naive CD4+ T cells from blood. The receptors stem from a woman aged 18 to 35 with type 1 diabetes. Both conserved end residues are part of each CDR3. The D gene is left open where the match is weak. Only some rows state a clone size, as once, few, many or a class for expanded clones.

>-|TRBV7-9|12|-|TRBJ2-7
TGTGCCAGCAGCTTAGCGGGGCCCCGGGAGTACTTC
CASSLAGPREYF
>TRBD2|TRBV7-2|13|-|TRBJ2-7
TGTGCCAGCACCGGACTAGCGGGAGGCGAGCAGTACTTC
CASTGLAGGEQYF
>-|TRBV5-6|17|few|TRBJ1-2
TGTGCCAGCAGCATCGGGACAACGGTTATATCAAACTATGGCTACACCTTC
CASSIGTTVISNYGYTF
>-|TRBV23-1|14|many|TRBJ2-5
TGCGCCAGCAGTCTGAGGGCAGAACTAACAGACCAGTACTTC
CASSLRAELTDQYF
>-|TRBV7-8|15|-|TRBJ2-3
TGTGCCAGCAGCTTAGTAGGGGCTGGCACAGATACGCAGTATTTT
CASSLVGAGTDTQYF
>-|TRBV19|13|-|TRBJ1-1
TGTGCCAGTCGGCAGGTGTGGGACACTGAAGCTTTCTTT
CASRQVWDTEAFF
>-|TRBV5-1|15|once|TRBJ2-5
TGCGCCAGCAGCTTGGCCATGCGACAGCAAGAGACCCAGTACTTC
CASSLAMRQQETQYF
>-|TRBV10-3|14|-|TRBJ2-7
TGTGCCATCAGTGAGGTAGTCCCCTCCTACGAGCAGTACTTC
CAISEVVPSYEQYF
>-|TRBV30|13|once|TRBJ2-7
TGTGCCTGGGAGCACAAAGCAGGGGCCGAGCAGTACTTC
CAWEHKAGAEQYF
>TRBD2|TRBV5-1|15|few|TRBJ2-7
TGCGCCAGCAGCTTTGGACTAGCGGGTGACTACGAGCAGTACTTC
CASSFGLAGDYEQYF
>TRBD1|TRBV9|15|-|TRBJ2-7
TGTGCCAGCAGCGACAGGGGGCGCGGGCCGTACGAGCAGTACTTC
CASSDRGRGPYEQYF
>TRBD1|TRBV30|16|few|TRBJ2-3
TGTGCCTGGAGTGACCCCGGAGGACAGGGCACAGATACGCAGTATTTT
CAWSDPGGQGTDTQYF
>-|TRBV15|14|few|TRBJ1-5
TGTGCCACCAGCAGAGTTGGGGGCTATCAGCCCCAGCATTTT
CATSRVGGYQPQHF
>-|TRBV5-1|13|-|TRBJ1-1
TGCGCCAGCTCTCAGCAGGGTAACACTGAAGCTTTCTTT
CASSQQGNTEAFF
>-|TRBV7-3|14|-|TRBJ2-1
TGTGCCAGCAGCTCCCCGGCGGGGCACAATGAGCAGTTCTTC
CASSSPAGHNEQFF